This T cell receptor beta chain comes out of a study of T cells in Graves' hyperthyroidism and ophthalmopathy. General study results and limits: Also found in blood were most expanded thyroid clonotypes above 0.001.

The source material, RNA transcripts, was used to amplify TCR beta CDR3 regions. HTBI primers were the set used in a first-round RT-PCR of the TCR CDR3. TCRdb re-called the multiplex PCR reads through MiXCR, storing one row per CDR3 protein. The sample consists of roughly 580,000 distinct CDR3 sequences, approximately 13% of them appearing once. This sample holds PBMCs from 9.5 to 10 ml fresh peripheral blood. This clonotype was seen at least ten times. The antigen remains undetermined. CDR3 length: 18 residues. V was shortened by 6 bases and J by 0 bases, with 20 bases between the two germline ends. This TCR was recovered from a woman between 25 and 40 years old with Graves' hyperthyroidism that later progressed to Graves' ophthalmopathy. The source material was blood. The genes are TRBV12-3 or TRBV12-4 and TRBJ2-2; D may correspond to TRBD1 or TRBD2 (5 bases each). The CDR3 protein is CASSLPEWGRANTGELFF. The DNA for the CDR3 is TGTGCCAGCAGCTTACCAGAGTGGGGGAGAGCGAACACCGGGGAGCTGTTTTTT.